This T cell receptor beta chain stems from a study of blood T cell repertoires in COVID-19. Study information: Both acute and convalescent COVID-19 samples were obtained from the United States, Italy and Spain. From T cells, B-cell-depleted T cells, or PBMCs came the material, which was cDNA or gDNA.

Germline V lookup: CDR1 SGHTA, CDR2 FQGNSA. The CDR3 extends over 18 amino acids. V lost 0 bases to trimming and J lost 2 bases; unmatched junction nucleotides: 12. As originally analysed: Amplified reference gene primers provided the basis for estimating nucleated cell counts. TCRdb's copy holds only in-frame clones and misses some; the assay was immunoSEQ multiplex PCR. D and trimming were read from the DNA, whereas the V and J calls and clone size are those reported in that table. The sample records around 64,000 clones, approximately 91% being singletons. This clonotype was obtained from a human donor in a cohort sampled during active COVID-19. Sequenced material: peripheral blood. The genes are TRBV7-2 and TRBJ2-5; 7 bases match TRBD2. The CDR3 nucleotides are TGTGCCAGCAGCTTAGCCTTCCGGGTCGGGAGGCGGCAAGAGACCCAGTACTTC. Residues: CASSLAFRVGRRQETQYF.